This T cell receptor (beta chain) emerged from a study of blood T cell repertoires in COVID-19. Clones were read by immunoSEQ multiplex PCR, and TCRdb kept only the in-frame ones, dropping some. The sample shows some 60,000 clones, roughly four fifths of them seen only once. There are 17 residues in the CDR3. With 4 bases clipped from V and 6 bases from J, the junction kept 12 bases outside the gene matches. From germline, CDR1 is SGHRS and CDR2 YFSETQ. Sequencing used peripheral blood. This chain connects TRBV5-1 to TRBJ2-2; 10 bases are a match to TRBD1. This TCR was recovered from a woman older than 75 with acute or convalescent COVID-19. CDR3 DNA: TGCGCCAGCAGCGCCCGCCCGGGGACAGGGGTCCCCGGGGAGCTGTTTTTT. Translating it yields CASSARPGTGVPGELFF.